These 24 T cell receptor beta chains were all obtained from the same sample, sequenced in a study of OX40 agonist ivuxolimab in advanced cancers. The table came from immunoSEQ multiplex PCR; TCRdb's copy has only in-frame clones and leaves some out. The table has 35,000 to 50,000 clones, roughly 90% seen once. The specimen comprised CD4+ or CD8+ T cells sorted from blood, sampled in a trial of the OX40 agonist ivuxolimab. Receptors originate from an adult with an advanced solid tumor such as melanoma, head and neck, liver or kidney cancer.

This rearrangement joins TRBV6-1 to TRBJ1-5; 7 bases line up with TRBD1. CDR1 is MNHNS and CDR2 is SASEGT in the germline V gene. CDR3 size: 16 residues. With V trimmed by 2 bases and J by 0 bases, 4 bases remained unmatched. CDR3 bases: TGTGCCAGCAGTGAAATGACAGGGTATAGCAATCAGCCCCAGCATTTT. Translated, it gives CASSEMTGYSNQPQHF.

This clone showed up just once. This chain connects TRBV4-1 to TRBJ1-3, with TRBD1 as a possible D gene (5 bases). This CDR3 contains 18 residues. V was trimmed by 0 bases and J by 5 bases, leaving 20 bases between them. Germline loops: CDR1 MGHRA, CDR2 YSYEKL. The CDR3 sequence: CASSQEFGAADFRNTIYF. DNA of the CDR3: TGCGCCAGCAGCCAAGAGTTCGGGGCGGCGGACTTTCGAAACACCATATATTTT.

The chain links TRBV2 to TRBJ1-4; 9 nucleotides agree with TRBD1. The CDR3 covers 13 residues. The trim removed 6 bases at V and 10 bases at J, leaving 6 bases unmatched. Germline V gene data show CDR1 as SNHLY and CDR2 as FYNNEI. CDR3 residues: CASRGQGYAKLFF. In DNA, the CDR3 is TGTGCCAGCAGGGGACAGGGCTACGCAAAACTGTTTTTT. Filled out from reference TRBV2 and TRBJ1-4, the complete variable domain reads EPEVTQTPSHQVTQMGQEVILRCVPISNHLYFYWYRQILGQKVEFLVSFYNNEISEKSEIFDDQFSVERPDGSNFTLKIRSTKLEDSAMYFCASRGQGYAKLFFGSGTQLSVL.

This clone occurred once. The chain couples TRBV19 to TRBJ2-4; 9 bases match TRBD1. V was clipped by 1 base and J by 7 bases; unmatched bases: 2. Germline V gene sequence: CDR1 LNHDA, CDR2 SQIVND (reference sequence). The CDR3 has 14 residues. The CDR3 spells CASSIVGTGNIQYF. The CDR3 region has the DNA TGTGCCAGTAGTATAGTCGGGACAGGGAACATTCAGTACTTC. Full variable domain (outside the CDR3, taken from reference TRBV19 and TRBJ2-4): DGGITQSPKYLFRKEGQNVTLSCEQNLNHDAMYWYRQDPGQGLRLIYYSQIVNDFQKGDIAEGYSVSREKKESFPLTVTSAQKNPTAFYLCASSIVGTGNIQYFGAGTRLSVL.

The sample holds a few counts of this clone. This chain uses TRBV27 with TRBJ1-1; TRBD1 is a possible D gene (5 bases). Trimming took off 11 bases at V and 3 bases at J, with 10 bases between the two ends. The CDR3 has 11 residues. Germline CDR1 MNHEY, CDR2 SMNVEV (reference sequence). CDR3 nucleotides: TGTGCCTCCCGGGGCGACACTGAAGCTTTCTTT. This encodes CASRGDTEAFF.

V gene TRBV29-1 combines with J gene TRBJ2-7; the D gene is possibly TRBD1 (6 bases). V was cut by 6 bases and J by 4 bases, with 10 bases left in between. There are 11 residues in the CDR3. Germline V lookup: CDR1 SQVTM, CDR2 ANQGSEA. The CDR3 nucleotides read TGCAGCGTGGAACAGGGATACGAGCAGTACTTC. This translates into CSVEQGYEQYF.

The chain carries TRBV7-2 and TRBJ2-5; D is unresolved. Germline V lookup: CDR1 SGHTA, CDR2 FQGNSA. The CDR3 is 13 residues long. V lost 3 bases, J lost 2 bases, and 7 bases lay in between. The CDR3 reads CASSFIGQETQYF. DNA of the CDR3: TGTGCCAGCAGCTTCATTGGACAAGAGACCCAGTACTTC.

The chain carries TRBV6-6 and TRBJ2-5; TRBD1 aligns across 12 bases. V lost 6 bases and J lost 7; bases outside the gene matches: 9. CDR1 is MNHNY and CDR2 is SVGAGI in the germline V gene (reference sequence). This CDR3 is built from 15 residues. CDR3 protein: CASRPPGQGAGTQYF. CDR3 nucleotide sequence: TGTGCCAGCAGACCCCCGGGACAGGGGGCCGGGACCCAGTACTTC.

V is TRBV5-6 and J is TRBJ2-5; 7 nucleotides line up with TRBD1. J lost 4 bases, V lost 4 bases, and 10 bases had no gene match. Germline V gene sequence: CDR1 SGHDT, CDR2 YYEEEE. This CDR3 spans 15 amino acids. The CDR3 sequence: CASSLTPPGGETQYF. DNA of the CDR3: TGTGCCAGCAGCCTCACCCCGCCAGGGGGAGAGACCCAGTACTTC.

This clone was observed a single time. The chain combines TRBV7-2 with TRBJ1-1, with D maybe TRBD1 (5 bases). Germline values: CDR1 SGHTA, CDR2 FQGNSA. Trimming removed 4 bases from V and 4 bases from J, with 13 bases in between. The CDR3 contains 14 residues. CDR3 nucleotide sequence: TGTGCCAGCAGCTCTCAGGTGGGGGGCACTGAAGCTTTCTTT. Its translation is CASSSQVGGTEAFF.

This clone was seen more than once but under ten times. The chain links TRBV19 to TRBJ2-5; tentative D call: TRBD2 (5 bases). TRBJ2-7 explains the end of the DNA better; the J call may be wrong. The germline V gene has CDR1 LNHDA and CDR2 SQIVND (reference sequence). This CDR3 has 13 residues. The CDR3 DNA is TGTGCCAGTAGTCTAGCCGTACACTACGAGCAGTACTTC. Amino acid sequence: CASSLAVHYEQYF.

The chain carries TRBV19 and TRBJ2-5; no clear D gene. The CDR3 extends over 13 amino acids. Trimming cost V 2 bases and J 5 bases, with 9 bases left between them. Per the germline V gene, CDR1 is LNHDA and CDR2 is SQIVND (reference sequence). This chain's CDR3 is CASSISLRETQYF. CDR3 bases: TGTGCCAGTAGTATAAGCCTGCGCGAGACCCAGTACTTC.

The chain is built from TRBV28 and TRBJ2-7, with unresolved D. Germline CDR1 is MDHEN and CDR2 is SYDVKM. Between the trimmed V and J ends, which lost 6 bases and 0 bases, there was a span of 12 bases. The CDR3 loop spans 14 amino acids. The CDR3 region has the DNA TGTGCCAGCAGCCCCCCGGGCCGCTCCTACGAGCAGTACTTC. Its translation: CASSPPGRSYEQYF.

The V and J genes are TRBV28 and TRBJ1-3; D not resolved. Per the germline V gene, CDR1 is MDHEN and CDR2 is SYDVKM. Trimming removed 5 bases at V and 4 bases at J, with 18 bases between. This CDR3 spans 16 amino acids. CDR3 protein: CASSPRPFESGNTIYF. CDR3 nucleotide sequence: TGTGCCAGCAGTCCCCGACCCTTCGAAAGCGGAAACACCATATATTTT.

This sequence joins TRBV7-3 and TRBJ2-2, with D hard to call. V lost 2 bases and J 7 bases, leaving 8 bases between the germline ends. The germline gives CDR1 SGHTA, CDR2 FQGTGA. This CDR3 is built from 13 residues. The CDR3 region is CASSLERFGELFF. CDR3 coding DNA: TGTGCCAGCAGCTTAGAACGATTCGGGGAGCTGTTTTTT.

The chain is built from TRBV5-1 and TRBJ1-3; TRBD1 agrees at 12 bases. Germline values: CDR1 SGHRS, CDR2 YFSETQ. The CDR3 extends over 16 amino acids. Trimming removed 4 bases from V and 4 bases from J; junction bases left unmatched: 6. CDR3: CASSMGTGGKGNTIYF. The DNA of the CDR3 is TGCGCCAGCAGCATGGGGACAGGGGGCAAAGGAAACACCATATATTTT.

This clone has only a few counts. CDR3 in amino acids: CASRVGGSYEQYF. The DNA of the CDR3 is TGTGCCAGCAGAGTCGGCGGATCCTACGAGCAGTACTTC. The J gene is TRBJ2-7, the V gene TRBV7-2; D ambiguous. V lost 6 bases to trimming and J lost 1 base, with 10 bases between them. CDR3 length equals 13 residues. Germline V CDR1 and CDR2: SGHTA, FQGNSA.

This clone was recorded once. V gene TRBV20-1 combines with J gene TRBJ1-2; a weak D match, TRBD1 (5 bases). V dropped 7 bases and J dropped 6 bases, with 9 bases sitting between them. The CDR3 spans 10 residues. CDR1 and CDR2 (germline): DFQATT, SNEGSKA (reference sequence). CDR3 coding DNA: TGCAGTGGGGGCAGAGATGGCTACACCTTC. Translation gives CSGGRDGYTF.

Here the CDR3 reads CASSPQGGMSDEQYF. CDR3 in DNA: TGTGCCAGCAGCCCTCAGGGTGGGATGTCTGACGAGCAGTACTTC. The chain links TRBV11-2 to TRBJ2-7, with a possible D match to TRBD1 (5 bases). V was cut by 5 bases and J by 5 bases, with 19 bases left in between. The CDR3 runs 15 residues. The germline V gene encodes CDR1 SGHAT and CDR2 FQNNGV.

V usage is TRBV9 and J usage is TRBJ2-3; no firm D call. The V end was cut by 0 bases, the J end by 6 bases, with 8 bases between. Looked up from germline, CDR1 is SGDLS and CDR2 is YYNGEE. The length of the CDR3 is 13 residues. The CDR3 loop reads CASSVEFPDTQYF. In nucleotides, the CDR3 is TGTGCCAGCAGCGTAGAGTTTCCGGATACGCAGTATTTT. Variable domain in full (rest from reference TRBV9 and TRBJ2-3): DSGVTQTPKHLITATGQRVTLRCSPRSGDLSVYWYQQSLDQGLQFLIQYYNGEERAKGNILERFSAQQFPDLHSELNLSSLELGDSALYFCASSVEFPDTQYFGPGTRLTVL.

This clone was seen only a few times. The rearrangement uses TRBV19 and TRBJ1-5, with TRBD1 matching over 12 bases. The CDR3 contains 14 residues. V lost 9 bases to trimming and J lost 5 bases; unmatched junction nucleotides: 5. Per the germline V gene, CDR1 is LNHDA and CDR2 is SQIVND (reference sequence). The CDR3 sequence is CASWDRGPYQPQHF. The DNA for the CDR3 is TGTGCCAGCTGGGACAGGGGGCCGTATCAGCCCCAGCATTTT.

J is TRBJ1-1 and V is TRBV7-8; no clear D. CDR1 is SGHVS and CDR2 is FQNEAQ in the germline V gene. The CDR3 covers 15 residues. V was cut by 1 base and J by 0 bases, with 9 bases left in between. CDR3 in amino acids: CASSLGVAVNTEAFF. The CDR3 DNA reads TGTGCCAGCAGCTTAGGGGTCGCGGTGAACACTGAAGCTTTCTTT.

The J gene is TRBJ1-3, the V gene TRBV5-5; no clear D. Trimming removed 0 bases from V and 5 bases from J, with 9 bases in between. This CDR3 region has 14 residues. Germline V gives CDR1 SGHKS, CDR2 YYEKEE (reference sequence). In nucleotides, the CDR3 is TGTGCCAGCAGCTTGGAGGGCAGTCGAAACACCATATATTTT. It specifies CASSLEGSRNTIYF.

This chain links TRBV28 with TRBJ2-7; D remains ambiguous. This CDR3 spans 13 amino acids. From germline, CDR1 is MDHEN and CDR2 SYDVKM. The ends were cut back, 5 bases at V and 2 bases at J, with 10 bases in the middle. The CDR3 DNA reads TGTGCCAGCAGTGCCCCAGCTACCTACGAGCAGTACTTC. Translation gives CASSAPATYEQYF.